Following are 17 T cell receptor beta chains from one sample sequenced in a study of blood T cell repertoires in COVID-19. The method was immunoSEQ multiplex PCR; TCRdb's version includes in-frame clones alone and lacks a portion of them. The top ten hold around 1.5% of the sample, which has 63,000 or so clones, about 88% seen once. Material: peripheral blood. The receptor set was obtained from a human donor in a cohort sampled during active COVID-19.

The gene calls are TRBV5-6 and TRBJ2-2; D remains ambiguous. This CDR3 spans 13 amino acids. From germline, CDR1 is SGHDT and CDR2 YYEEEE. V lost 4 bases to trimming and J lost 5 bases, with 9 bases between them. The CDR3 loop is CASSPLRTGELFF. For the CDR3, the DNA is TGTGCCAGCAGCCCACTGCGGACCGGGGAGCTGTTTTTT.

J is TRBJ2-3 and V is TRBV5-8; 8 nucleotides align to TRBD1. The CDR3 runs to 16 residues. Germline V gene sequence: CDR1 SGHTS, CDR2 YDEGEE. The V segment lost 1 base and the J segment 1 base; nucleotides outside the gene matches: 5. The CDR3 loop is CASSLSGGLGTDTQYF. CDR3 in DNA: TGTGCCAGCAGCTTGTCAGGGGGCCTGGGCACAGATACGCAGTATTTT.

This chain joins TRBV6-5 and TRBJ2-6; weak D call: TRBD1 (6 bases). Germline values: CDR1 MNHEY, CDR2 SVGAGI. CDR3 size: 14 residues. V was trimmed by 6 bases and J by 4 bases, leaving 10 bases between them. In DNA, the CDR3 is TGTGCCAGCAGAAGGGGGTTGGGGGCCAACGTCCTGACTTTC. It encodes CASRRGLGANVLTF.

This chain joins TRBV2 and TRBJ1-2, with D uncertain. V shed 6 bases and J shed 8 bases, with 19 bases lying between them. This CDR3 region has 14 residues. The germline V gene has CDR1 SNHLY and CDR2 FYNNEI. The CDR3 protein is CASSQLLSSRGYTF. CDR3 nucleotides: TGTGCCAGCAGCCAACTACTCTCCTCGAGGGGCTACACCTTC.

The genes are TRBV5-1 and TRBJ2-3; 8 positions agree with TRBD2. V dropped 4 bases and J dropped 2; count of bases not matched to a gene: 6. The germline gives CDR1 SGHRS, CDR2 YFSETQ. The CDR3 spans 15 residues. CDR3 sequence (DNA): TGCGCCAGCAGCCCGCGGGGGGAGTCCACAGATACGCAGTATTTT. Protein sequence: CASSPRGESTDTQYF.

The genes are TRBV7-2 and TRBJ2-1; 9 bases agree with TRBD2. Looked up from germline, CDR1 is SGHTA and CDR2 is FQGNSA. Trimming removed 4 bases from V and 8 bases from J; junction bases left unmatched: 18. The CDR3 totals 18 residues. CDR3 nucleotide sequence: TGTGCCAGCAGCTCGGGGGCGGGAGGGCCTCCGGTCCGGGATGAGCAGTTCTTC. It encodes CASSSGAGGPPVRDEQFF.

This chain uses TRBV7-3 with TRBJ1-1; D not resolved. This CDR3 has 13 residues. Trimming took off 3 bases at V and 1 base at J, with 6 bases between the two ends. In germline, CDR1 is SGHTA, CDR2 FQGTGA. CDR3 region: CASSFYPNTEAFF. In DNA, the CDR3 is TGTGCCAGCAGCTTCTATCCGAACACTGAAGCTTTCTTT.

This sequence joins TRBV5-1 and TRBJ1-3, with D perhaps matching TRBD1 (6 bases). Germline values: CDR1 SGHRS, CDR2 YFSETQ. Trimming cost V 3 bases and J 2 bases, with 12 bases left between them. The CDR3 consists of 15 residues. For the CDR3, the DNA is TGCGCCAGCAGCTCCTCAGGGGCAACTGGAAACACCATATATTTT. It encodes CASSSSGATGNTIYF.

The sample holds a few counts of this clone. CDR3 loop: CASSDWDRDYQETQYF. The CDR3 DNA reads as TGCGCCAGCAGTGATTGGGACAGGGATTACCAAGAGACCCAGTACTTC. V gene TRBV10-2 combines with J gene TRBJ2-5, with 9 bases that match TRBD1. The CDR3 length is 16 residues. Germline V gives CDR1 WSHSY, CDR2 SAAADI. V shed 3 bases, J shed 0 bases, and the junction held 5 bases outside the gene matches.

The rearrangement links TRBV11-1 to TRBJ1-2, with TRBD1 matching over 8 bases. The CDR3 is 15 amino acids. Trimming at V came to 5 bases and at J to 3 bases, leaving 8 bases not matched to a gene. Germline V gene sequence: CDR1 SGHAT, CDR2 FQDESV (reference sequence). CDR3 nucleotide sequence: TGTGCCAGCAGCCTGAGGACAGGGCTTTACTATGGCTACACCTTC. It specifies CASSLRTGLYYGYTF.

The V gene is TRBV4-1, the J gene TRBJ2-1, with 8 bases fitting TRBD1. The CDR3 sequence is 21 residues long. Trimming removed 1 base from V and 0 bases from J; junction bases left unmatched: 17. Germline V gene data show CDR1 as MGHRA and CDR2 as YSYEKL. The CDR3 sequence is CASSQGAATGVGPSSYNEQFF. DNA of the CDR3: TGCGCCAGCAGCCAAGGGGCGGCGACAGGGGTCGGGCCTAGCTCCTACAATGAGCAGTTCTTC.

This rearrangement joins TRBV7-2 to TRBJ1-2; D gene unclear. CDR1 is SGHTA, CDR2 FQGNSA, per germline. The germline V and J ends were trimmed by 1 base and 2 bases, with 17 bases remaining between them. The CDR3 covers 17 residues. CDR3 in amino acids: CASSLGGGNLINYGYTF. In nucleotides, the CDR3 is TGTGCCAGCAGCTTAGGTGGCGGCAATTTAATCAACTATGGCTACACCTTC.

The count of this clone is one. The chain combines TRBV2 with TRBJ2-1, with 10 bases aligning to TRBD2. V trimming: 1 base; J trimming: 7 bases; junction bases outside the gene matches: 7. The CDR3 is 16 residues long. Looked up from germline, CDR1 is SNHLY and CDR2 is FYNNEI. CDR3 amino acids: CASSEEQLAGLNEQFF. In nucleotides, the CDR3 is TGTGCCAGCAGTGAAGAGCAACTAGCGGGATTAAATGAGCAGTTCTTC.

The rearrangement links TRBV5-1 to TRBJ2-7; no clear D. The V end was cut by 4 bases, the J end by 4 bases, with 9 bases between. Looked up from germline, CDR1 is SGHRS and CDR2 is YFSETQ. This CDR3 comprises 12 residues. CDR3 residues: CASSPPNYEQYF. CDR3 bases: TGCGCCAGCAGCCCCCCCAATTACGAGCAGTACTTC.

The V call is TRBV25-1, the J call TRBJ2-3, with TRBD2 matching 9 bases. The ends lost 8 bases at V and 1 base at J; junction bases unmatched: 7. CDR1 MGHDK and CDR2 SYGVNS come from the germline V gene. This CDR3 region has 15 residues. The CDR3 loop reads CASGGPSGGTDTQYF. The CDR3 DNA follows: TGTGCCAGCGGGGGGCCTAGCGGGGGCACAGATACGCAGTATTTT.

This clone came up once. This sequence joins TRBV5-6 and TRBJ2-7; possibly TRBD1 for D (6 bases). The CDR3 sequence is 14 residues long. Per the germline V gene, CDR1 is SGHDT and CDR2 is YYEEEE. V gave up 1 base and J gave up 2 bases, with 10 bases separating them. This chain's CDR3 is CASSLYRATYEQYV. The CDR3 DNA reads TGTGCCAGCAGCTTGTACAGGGCCACCTACGAGCAGTACGTC.

The chain employs TRBV2 and TRBJ2-1, with 13 bases aligning to TRBD2. Germline V gene lookup returns CDR1 SNHLY and CDR2 FYNNEI. CDR3 length: 15 residues. Losses at the gene ends were 6 bases for V and 9 bases for J; bases not matched to a gene: 8. The CDR3 region has the DNA TGTGCCAGCAGGACCGGGACTAGCGGGATGGGTGAGCAGTTCTTC. Its translation: CASRTGTSGMGEQFF. Supplemented by reference TRBV2 and TRBJ2-1, the full variable domain reads EPEVTQTPSHQVTQMGQEVILRCVPISNHLYFYWYRQILGQKVEFLVSFYNNEISEKSEIFDDQFSVERPDGSNFTLKIRSTKLEDSAMYFCASRTGTSGMGEQFFGPGTRLTVL.